This T cell receptor (beta chain) was captured in a study of metastatic and nonmetastatic thyroid tumors. Trimming pared 2 bases from V and 3 bases from J, leaving 14 bases between. Germline V lookup: CDR1 MDHEN, CDR2 SYDVKM. The CDR3 has 15 residues. No treatment of any kind had been given to any patient before thyroid surgery. MiXCR re-clonotyped the PCR reads for TCRdb. The sample holds around 52,000 clones; just under 30% are singletons and the top ten take about 16%. V is TRBV28 and J is TRBJ2-7, with D tentatively TRBD2 (5 bases). This sequence was found in a female donor with papillary thyroid cancer or a benign thyroid nodule (not recorded which). Some clones in this sample may be carry-over from other donors' samples. The sample consisted of blood. CDR3 in amino acids: CASSLSGGPNYEQYF. CDR3 DNA sequence: TGTGCCAGCAGTTTAAGCGGCGGTCCCAACTACGAGCAGTACTTC.